This passage covers 14 T cell receptor beta chains from one sample sequenced in a study of glioma-infiltrating T cells after dendritic cell vaccination. Measured with immunoSEQ multiplex PCR; TCRdb has only the in-frame clones, and not every one. The sample consists of some 90,000 clones, about 81% of them appearing once. The time point is: after dendritic cell vaccination, including at tumor progression/relapse. This specimen consisted of blood, obtained after dendritic cell vaccination. The receptors stem from a human donor with glioblastoma.

This clone was detected only a few times. An end of the junction does not agree with germline; a read error may underlie this. CDR3 nucleotide sequence: TGTGCTAGCAGCCCCCGGGACAGGGGTGACCCGTTCCCCACTCAGCCCCAGCATTTT. Its translation: CASSPRDRGDPFPTQPQHF. This rearrangement joins TRBV7-7 to TRBJ1-5, with TRBD1 matching over 10 bases. Germline loops: CDR1 SSHAT, CDR2 FNYEAQ (reference sequence). The CDR3 is made up of 19 amino acids.

The chain carries TRBV6-1 and TRBJ1-1; 7 bases are a match to TRBD1. Unmatched junction bases numbered 1, after V lost 3 bases and J lost 0 bases. The CDR3 spans 14 residues. Germline CDR1 MNHNS, CDR2 SASEGT. CDR3 protein: CASSDRGLNTEAFF. As DNA, the CDR3 is TGTGCCAGCAGTGACAGGGGGTTGAACACTGAAGCTTTCTTT.

The chain carries TRBV18 and TRBJ2-1, with TRBD2 as a possible D gene (6 bases). The germline V gene has CDR1 KGHSH and CDR2 LQKENI. The CDR3 contains 16 residues. V was pared by 0 bases and J by 0 bases, with 9 bases between. CDR3 nucleotides: TGTGCCAGCTCACCACCCCGCGGGATCTCCTACAATGAGCAGTTCTTC. Protein product: CASSPPRGISYNEQFF.

The V call is TRBV2, the J call TRBJ2-7; 10 bases match TRBD1. CDR1 and CDR2 (germline): SNHLY, FYNNEI. CDR3 length equals 14 residues. The trim removed 6 bases at V and 4 bases at J, leaving 6 bases unmatched. CDR3 nucleotide sequence: TGTGCCAGCAGACTCGACAGGGGGCAATACGAGCAGTACTTC. It translates to CASRLDRGQYEQYF.

This chain joins TRBV6-5 and TRBJ1-4; D is uncertain. The CDR3 is 14 residues long. Germline lookup yields CDR1 MNHEY and CDR2 SVGAGI. V lost 5 bases and J lost 3, with 10 bases in between. The CDR3 DNA reads TGTGCCAGCAGTCCAAAGGAGGCTAATGAAAAACTGTTTTTT. Translating it yields CASSPKEANEKLFF.

The genes are TRBV6-1 and TRBJ2-1; tentative D call: TRBD1 (7 bases). Trimming took off 4 bases at V and 6 bases at J, with 22 bases between the two ends. Germline V gene lookup returns CDR1 MNHNS and CDR2 SASEGT. The CDR3 totals 17 residues. CDR3 in DNA: TGTGCCAGCAGTGGGAAGGACAGGAGGGGGGACACCAATGAGCAGTTCTTC. Encoded protein: CASSGKDRRGDTNEQFF.

The chain links TRBV5-4 to TRBJ2-1; 10 bases match TRBD2. The J segment lost 4 bases and the V segment lost 5 bases, leaving 9 bases of the junction unmatched. Germline CDR1 reads SGHNT; CDR2 reads YYREEE (reference sequence). The CDR3 has 16 residues. The CDR3 spells CASRAGLADTYNEQFF. As DNA, the CDR3 is TGTGCCAGCAGGGCAGGACTAGCGGACACTTACAATGAGCAGTTCTTC.

The V gene is TRBV27, the J gene TRBJ2-5, with D perhaps matching TRBD1 (5 bases). This CDR3 comprises 15 residues. V dropped 3 bases and J dropped 5 bases, with 16 bases sitting between them. Per germline, CDR1 MNHEY and CDR2 SMNVEV (reference sequence). This chain's CDR3 is CASSFGLTVGETQYF. The CDR3, as DNA: TGTGCCAGCAGTTTTGGTTTGACAGTCGGCGAGACCCAGTACTTC.

J is TRBJ2-5 and V is TRBV6-1; no definite D call. The CDR3 loop spans 12 amino acids. CDR1 is MNHNS and CDR2 is SASEGT in the germline V gene. V was shortened by 2 bases and J by 5 bases, with 6 bases between the two germline ends. As DNA, the CDR3 is TGTGCCAGCAGTGAAACTTGGGAGACCCAGTACTTC. It is translated as CASSETWETQYF.

The genes are TRBV6-5 and TRBJ1-6; D is perhaps TRBD1 (6 bases). The CDR3 runs 15 residues. CDR1 is MNHEY and CDR2 is SVGAGI in the germline V gene. Trimming shortened V by 5 bases and J by 10 bases, and 18 bases separated the two germline ends. The CDR3 DNA reads TGTGCCAGCAGTCTCCCGGGACCCAGGGGATCACCCCTCCACTTT. Protein sequence: CASSLPGPRGSPLHF.

V gene TRBV5-1 combines with J gene TRBJ1-1, with TRBD1 matching over 9 bases. This CDR3 is built from 13 residues. The trim removed 4 bases at V and 7 bases at J, leaving 5 bases unmatched. The V gene's germline CDR1 is SGHRS and CDR2 YFSETQ. CDR3 sequence reads: CASSPGTGNEAFF. The CDR3 nucleotides are TGCGCCAGCAGCCCCGGGACAGGGAATGAAGCTTTCTTT.

This clone was seen just once. The chain has TRBV5-1 and TRBJ1-4; tentatively, D is TRBD1 (5 bases). This CDR3 comprises 15 residues. V lost 2 bases and J 5 bases, leaving 13 bases between the germline ends. Germline V gene data show CDR1 as SGHRS and CDR2 as YFSETQ. The CDR3 DNA reads as TGCGCCAGCAGCTTAAATTGGGACTCAAATGAAAAACTGTTTTTT. Its translation is CASSLNWDSNEKLFF.

The V gene is TRBV7-2, the J gene TRBJ1-6; no clear D gene. Trimming removed 6 bases at V and 4 bases at J, with 19 bases between. The CDR3 sequence is 17 residues long. CDR1 and CDR2 from the germline V gene are SGHTA and FQGNSA. CDR3 sequence: CASSLSTALGYNSPLHF. The CDR3 nucleotides read TGTGCCAGCAGTTTATCGACTGCCTTAGGTTATAATTCACCCCTCCACTTT.

This chain joins TRBV5-1 and TRBJ1-6, with D unclear. Germline V gene lookup returns CDR1 SGHRS and CDR2 YFSETQ. CDR3 size: 15 residues. V shed 0 bases and J shed 5 bases, with 9 bases lying between them. This chain's CDR3 is CASSLGQVNNSPLHF. The CDR3 DNA is TGCGCCAGCAGCTTGGGGCAGGTGAATAATTCACCCCTCCACTTT.